This T cell receptor (beta chain) is from a study of T cell responses to AZD1222 COVID-19 vaccine. This CDR3 has 16 residues. With V trimmed by 1 base and J by 6 bases, 7 bases remained unmatched. From germline, CDR1 is SGHTA and CDR2 FQGNSA. Concerning this clone itself: Its antigen is unknown.

The method was immunoSEQ multiplex PCR; TCRdb's version includes in-frame clones alone and lacks a portion of them. Here the sample spans tens of thousands of clones, 85% to 90% being singletons. Study-wide findings and caveats: Scientists sampled the repertoires only once the peak T cell response had passed.

The source of this sequence is an adult in good health. The chain joins TRBV7-2 to TRBJ1-5; 9 bases agree with TRBD1. The specimen comprised peripheral blood, sampled on day 0 of AZD1222 vaccination. DNA for the CDR3: TGTGCCAGCAGCTTAGTGGGACAGGGAATGAGTCAGCCCCAGCATTTT. Encoded protein: CASSLVGQGMSQPQHF. The complete variable domain, with remaining parts taken from reference TRBV7-2 and TRBJ1-5, reads GAGVSQSPSNKVTEKGKDVELRCDPISGHTALYWYRQSLGQGLEFLIYFQGNSAPDKSGLPSDRFSAERTGGSVSTLTIQRTQQEDSAVYLCASSLVGQGMSQPQHFGDGTRLSIL.